This TCR beta chain was identified in a study of T-cell memory formation after mild COVID-19 (dated by TCRdb to the early 2020s). The study in broad terms: Most TCR sequence clusters were specific to one of the two donors. T-cell clones expanding and contracting after mild COVID-19 in a couple of donors were tracked by longitudinal TCRalpha and TCRbeta repertoire sequencing. The cohort comprised two young, previously healthy adult volunteers, one female and one male. Overall results and qualifications from the work: The detection of some responding clones in pre-infection memory suggests that pre-existing cross-reactive memory T cells joined the SARS-CoV-2 response. Contracting CD4+ clones were located mainly in the CM and EM memory subsets, whereas CD8+ clones were found to be enriched in EMRA. Only a couple of mild cases were covered in the study, and larger cohorts including severe cases with pre-infection samples were considered necessary. SARS-CoV-2 specificity was not confirmed for the second-wave clones peaking on day 37. Clones that contracted from day 15 to 85 showed balanced CD4/CD8 phenotypes, whereas a second wave of clones that expanded from day 15 to 37 leaned towards CD4+.

Sequencing was carried out with an Illumina NovaSeq 6000. TCRalpha and TCRbeta cDNA libraries were constructed by 5'RACE with constant-segment primers, with sample barcodes and unique molecular identifiers being introduced. Trizol reagent was used to extract RNA from every sample. The libraries were amplified in two PCR steps, and the second step added a second sample barcode and Illumina TruSeq adapters. Libraries were sequenced on an Illumina NovaSeq with 2 x 150 bp paired-end reads. As for how the authors treated the data: Demultiplexing of reads and collapsing into UMI-guided consensus sequences were performed with migec v1.2.7. Using mixcr v2.1.11, UMI consensuses were aligned to TRA and TRB V and J templates and then assembled into clonotypes. Clonotypes were classified as expanded or contracted when called significant by both edgeR and NoisET, with noise models trained on biological replicates. For edgeR calls, the thresholds were a false discovery rate-adjusted p below 0.01 and a log2 fold-change of 1. PCA with hierarchical clustering of max-normalized trajectories of the 1000 most abundant clonotypes was used as exploratory dynamics analysis. The CD4 or CD8 phenotype of responding clones was assigned using the separately sequenced CD4+ and CD8+ repertoires. The raw public data were reprocessed by TCRdb itself: fastp quality trimming at Q25, MiXCR clonotype calling, in-frame beta chains only. Identical CDR3 protein sequences are pooled into one entry, listed with their most common genes and DNA. The V and J calls follow TCRdb's processing rather than the paper's. The sample data list 100,000 or so distinct CDR3 sequences, and 11% of these were observed just once. Jointly, the top ten make up around 40% of the sample.

Ficoll-Paque density gradient centrifugation was the method used to isolate PBMCs. This clonotype was counted between two and nine times. Its antigen specificity is not known. Qualities for individual bases were not recorded, and no much larger clone is one base off. Relative to germline, V is missing 3 bases and J is missing 2 bases, with 6 bases of the junction outside any gene match. CDR1 and CDR2 are drawn from the germline V gene: KGHSH, LQKENI. The CDR3 has 15 amino acids, counting the end cysteine and phenylalanine. Only CDR3 DNA is held: 45 bases, read in frame from base 1. The sequence links TRBV18 to TRBJ2-7; the central 8 bases match TRBD1. This receptor was obtained from a man younger than 35 who had mild COVID-19 (a few samples of this study predate the infection). The sample titles of this study are shuffled in the database, so cell type and time point are left out; the donor was told from shared clones. The specimen was PBMCs or a T cell subset sorted from them (not recorded which). The DNA is TGTGCCAGCTCACCCTTACAGGGGGTGGCCTACGAGCAGTACTTC. Translation gives CASSPLQGVAYEQYF.